This T cell receptor beta chain was obtained from a study of OX40 agonist ivuxolimab in advanced cancers. Study in general: Six ivuxolimab dose levels, 0.01 to 10 mg/kg, were given intravenously every 2 weeks.

Sequenced by immunoSEQ multiplex PCR; TCRdb stores in-frame clones only, minus some. The sample consists of around 70,000 clones, about 85% of them appearing once. The CDR3 is 14 amino acids. Germline V gene lookup returns CDR1 SGHVS and CDR2 FNYEAQ. After removal of 10 bases from V and 8 bases from J, the junction contained 14 bases not matched to a gene. Whole-study findings and limits: The 0.1-3.0 mg/kg partial responders had among the lowest clonal expansion. Both CD4+ and CD8+ T cell populations in blood had undergone clonal expansion by week 6 at 0.1 to 3.0 mg/kg.

Comments on this clone: Antigen: not known.

The V and J genes are TRBV7-6 and TRBJ2-1; TRBD1 agrees at 7 bases. The material sequenced was CD4+ or CD8+ T cells sorted from blood, taken in a trial of the OX40 agonist ivuxolimab. This sequence originates from an adult with an advanced solid tumor such as melanoma, head and neck, liver or kidney cancer. The CDR3: CATGARGPLDEQFF. CDR3 in DNA: TGTGCCACCGGAGCAAGGGGGCCTCTGGATGAGCAGTTCTTC. Variable domain in full (rest from reference TRBV7-6 and TRBJ2-1): GAGVSQSPRYKVTKRGQDVALRCDPISGHVSLYWYRQALGQGPEFLTYFNYEAQQDKSGLPNDRFSAERPEGSISTLTIQRTEQRDSAMYRCATGARGPLDEQFFGPGTRLTVL.